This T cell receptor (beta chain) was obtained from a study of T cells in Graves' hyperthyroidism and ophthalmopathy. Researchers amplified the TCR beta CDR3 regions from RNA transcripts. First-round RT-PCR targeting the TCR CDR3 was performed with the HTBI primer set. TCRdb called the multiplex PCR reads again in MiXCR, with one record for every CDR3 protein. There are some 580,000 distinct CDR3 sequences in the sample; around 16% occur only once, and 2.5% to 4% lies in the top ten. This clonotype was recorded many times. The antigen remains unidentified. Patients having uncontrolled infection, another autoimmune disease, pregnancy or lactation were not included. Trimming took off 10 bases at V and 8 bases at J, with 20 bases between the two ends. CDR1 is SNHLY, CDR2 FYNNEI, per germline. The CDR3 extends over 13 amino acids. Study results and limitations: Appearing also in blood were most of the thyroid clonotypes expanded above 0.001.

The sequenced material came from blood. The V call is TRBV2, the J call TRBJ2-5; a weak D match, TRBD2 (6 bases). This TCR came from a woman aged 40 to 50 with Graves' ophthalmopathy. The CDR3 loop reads CATEEGAGVTQYF. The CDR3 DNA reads TGTGCCACCGAGGAGGGTGCCGGGGTAACCCAGTACTTC.